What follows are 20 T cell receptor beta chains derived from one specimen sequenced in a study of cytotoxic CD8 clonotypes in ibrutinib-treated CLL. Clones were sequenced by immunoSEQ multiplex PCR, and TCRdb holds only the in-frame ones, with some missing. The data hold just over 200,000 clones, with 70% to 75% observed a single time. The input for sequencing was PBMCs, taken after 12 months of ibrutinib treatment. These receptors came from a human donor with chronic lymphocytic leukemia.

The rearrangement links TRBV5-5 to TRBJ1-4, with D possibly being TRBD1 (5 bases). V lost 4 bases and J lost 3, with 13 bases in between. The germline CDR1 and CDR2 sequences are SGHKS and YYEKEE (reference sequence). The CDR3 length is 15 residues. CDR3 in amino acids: CASSVPGGSNEKLFF. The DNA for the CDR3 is TGTGCCAGCAGCGTACCGGGGGGGTCTAATGAAAAACTGTTTTTT.

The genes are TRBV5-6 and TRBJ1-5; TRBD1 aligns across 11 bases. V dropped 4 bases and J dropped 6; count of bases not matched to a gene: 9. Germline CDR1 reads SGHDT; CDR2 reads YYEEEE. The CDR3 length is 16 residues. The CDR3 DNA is TGTGCCAGCAGCAGGGGCCGGGACAGGGGGTTTCAGCCCCAGCATTTT. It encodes CASSRGRDRGFQPQHF. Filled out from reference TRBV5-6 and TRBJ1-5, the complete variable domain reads DAGVTQSPTHLIKTRGQQVTLRCSPKSGHDTVSWYQQALGQGPQFIFQYYEEEERQRGNFPDRFSGHQFPNYSSELNVNALLLGDSALYLCASSRGRDRGFQPQHFGDGTRLSIL.

Written as DNA, the CDR3 is TGTGCCTGGAGCAAGACAGGGGACGGACGCCATCAGCCCCAGCATTTT. The encoded protein is CAWSKTGDGRHQPQHF. The gene calls are TRBV30 and TRBJ1-5; 8 bases are a match to TRBD1. The CDR3 has 16 amino acids. CDR1 and CDR2 from the germline V gene are GTSNPN and SVGIG (reference sequence). With 3 bases clipped from V and 5 bases from J, the junction kept 12 bases outside the gene matches.

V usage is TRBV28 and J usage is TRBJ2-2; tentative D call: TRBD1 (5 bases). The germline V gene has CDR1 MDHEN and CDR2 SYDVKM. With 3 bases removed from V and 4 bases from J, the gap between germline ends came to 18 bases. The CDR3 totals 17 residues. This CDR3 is CASSFSLPARVTGELFF. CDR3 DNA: TGTGCCAGCAGTTTTAGTCTTCCGGCCAGGGTCACCGGGGAGCTGTTTTTT. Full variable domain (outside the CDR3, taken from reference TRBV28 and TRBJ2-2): DVKVTQSSRYLVKRTGEKVFLECVQDMDHENMFWYRQDPGLGLRLIYFSYDVKMKEKGDIPEGYSVSREKKERFSLILESASTNQTSMYLCASSFSLPARVTGELFFGEGSRLTVL.

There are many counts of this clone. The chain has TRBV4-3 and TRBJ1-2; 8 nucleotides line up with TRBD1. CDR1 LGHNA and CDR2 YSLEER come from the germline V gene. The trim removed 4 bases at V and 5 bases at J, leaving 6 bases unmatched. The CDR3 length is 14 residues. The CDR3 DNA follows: TGCGCCAGCAGCCCGGACAGGGTATCTTATGGCTACACCTTC. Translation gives CASSPDRVSYGYTF.

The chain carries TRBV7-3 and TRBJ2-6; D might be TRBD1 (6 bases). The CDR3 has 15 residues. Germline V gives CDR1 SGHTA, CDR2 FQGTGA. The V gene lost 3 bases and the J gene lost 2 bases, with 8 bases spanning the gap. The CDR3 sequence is CASSFGGTGANVLTF. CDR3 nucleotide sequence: TGTGCCAGCAGCTTTGGGGGCACTGGGGCCAACGTCCTGACTTTC.

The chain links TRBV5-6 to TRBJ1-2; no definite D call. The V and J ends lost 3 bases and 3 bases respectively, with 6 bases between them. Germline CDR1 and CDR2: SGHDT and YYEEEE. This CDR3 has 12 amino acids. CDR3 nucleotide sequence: TGTGCCAGCAGCTCCACTTACTATGGCTACACCTTC. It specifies CASSSTYYGYTF.

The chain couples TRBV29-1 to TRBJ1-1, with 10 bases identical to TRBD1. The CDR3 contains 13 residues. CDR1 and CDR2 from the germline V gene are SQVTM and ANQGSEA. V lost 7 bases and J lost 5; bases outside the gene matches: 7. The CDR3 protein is CSGYPGQGTEAFF. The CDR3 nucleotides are TGCAGCGGATATCCGGGACAGGGGACTGAAGCTTTCTTT.

CDR3 DNA: TGTGCCAGCAGTGGGGACTACCTTCGGAATGAGCAGTTCTTC. Its translation is CASSGDYLRNEQFF. The V and J genes are TRBV2 and TRBJ2-1, with 7 bases lining up with TRBD2. CDR1 and CDR2 (germline): SNHLY, FYNNEI. Unmatched junction bases numbered 7, after V lost 4 bases and J lost 7 bases. The CDR3 extends over 14 amino acids.

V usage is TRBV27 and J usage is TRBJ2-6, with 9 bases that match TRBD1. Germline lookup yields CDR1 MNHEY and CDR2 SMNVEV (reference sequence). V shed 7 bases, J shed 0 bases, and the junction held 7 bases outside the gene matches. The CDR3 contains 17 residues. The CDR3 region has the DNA TGTGCCAGCACCCCGGGACAGGGCAACTCTGGGGCCAACGTCCTGACTTTC. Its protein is CASTPGQGNSGANVLTF.

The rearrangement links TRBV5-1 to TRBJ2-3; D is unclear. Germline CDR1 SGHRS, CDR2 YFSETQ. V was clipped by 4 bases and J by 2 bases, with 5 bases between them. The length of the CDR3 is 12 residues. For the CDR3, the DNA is TGCGCCAGCAGCCCCAACACAGATACGCAGTATTTT. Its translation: CASSPNTDTQYF.

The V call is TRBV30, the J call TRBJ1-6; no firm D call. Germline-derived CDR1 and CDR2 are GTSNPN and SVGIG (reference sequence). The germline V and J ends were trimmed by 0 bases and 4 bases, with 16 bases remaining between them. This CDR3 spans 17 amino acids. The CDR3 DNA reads TGTGCCTGGAGTGTACGGGTCGTAGGACCATATAATTCACCCCTCCACTTT. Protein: CAWSVRVVGPYNSPLHF.

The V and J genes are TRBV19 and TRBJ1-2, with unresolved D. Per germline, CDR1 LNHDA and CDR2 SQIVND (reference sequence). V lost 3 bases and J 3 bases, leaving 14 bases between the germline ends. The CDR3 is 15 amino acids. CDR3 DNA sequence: TGTGCCAGTAGTATTCTGTCGGGCAGACACTATGGCTACACCTTC. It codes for CASSILSGRHYGYTF. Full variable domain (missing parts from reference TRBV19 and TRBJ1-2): DGGITQSPKYLFRKEGQNVTLSCEQNLNHDAMYWYRQDPGQGLRLIYYSQIVNDFQKGDIAEGYSVSREKKESFPLTVTSAQKNPTAFYLCASSILSGRHYGYTFGSGTRLTVV.

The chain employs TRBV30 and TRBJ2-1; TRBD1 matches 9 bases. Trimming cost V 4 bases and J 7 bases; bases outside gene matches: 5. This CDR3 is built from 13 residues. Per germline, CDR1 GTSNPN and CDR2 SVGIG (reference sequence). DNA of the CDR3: TGTGCCTGGATGGGACAGGGTAGGAATGAGCAGTTCTTC. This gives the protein CAWMGQGRNEQFF.

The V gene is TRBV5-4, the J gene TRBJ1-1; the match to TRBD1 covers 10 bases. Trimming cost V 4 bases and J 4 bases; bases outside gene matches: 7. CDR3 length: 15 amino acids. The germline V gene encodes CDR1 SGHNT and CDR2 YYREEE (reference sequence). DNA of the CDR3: TGTGCCAGCAGCCCCGACAGGGGGCGATTCACTGAAGCTTTCTTT. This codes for CASSPDRGRFTEAFF.

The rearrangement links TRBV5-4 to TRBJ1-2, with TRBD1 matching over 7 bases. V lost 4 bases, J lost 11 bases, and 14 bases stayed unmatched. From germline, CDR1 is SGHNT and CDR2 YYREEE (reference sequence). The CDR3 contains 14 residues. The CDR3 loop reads CASSLGGTALRYTF. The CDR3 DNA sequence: TGTGCCAGCAGCCTGGGCGGGACAGCCCTGAGGTACACCTTC.

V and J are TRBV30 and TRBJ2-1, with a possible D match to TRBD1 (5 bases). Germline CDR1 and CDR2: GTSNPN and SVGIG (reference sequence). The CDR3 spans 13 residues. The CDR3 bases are TGTGCTTACTTGGGGCCACCCTACAATGAGCAGTTCTTC. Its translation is CAYLGPPYNEQFF.

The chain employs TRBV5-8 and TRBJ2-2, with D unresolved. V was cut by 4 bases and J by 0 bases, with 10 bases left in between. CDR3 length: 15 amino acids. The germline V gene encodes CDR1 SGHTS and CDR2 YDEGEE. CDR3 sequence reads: CASSTKGANTGELFF. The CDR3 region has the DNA TGTGCCAGCAGCACCAAGGGCGCGAACACCGGGGAGCTGTTTTTT.

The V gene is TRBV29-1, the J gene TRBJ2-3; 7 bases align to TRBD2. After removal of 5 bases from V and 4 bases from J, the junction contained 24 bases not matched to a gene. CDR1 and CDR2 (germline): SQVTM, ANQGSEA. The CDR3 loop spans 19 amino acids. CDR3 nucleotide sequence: TGCAGCGTTTACGATAGGGCTCGGGGAGGGCCCTCGGGTGCAGATACGCAGTATTTT. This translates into CSVYDRARGGPSGADTQYF.

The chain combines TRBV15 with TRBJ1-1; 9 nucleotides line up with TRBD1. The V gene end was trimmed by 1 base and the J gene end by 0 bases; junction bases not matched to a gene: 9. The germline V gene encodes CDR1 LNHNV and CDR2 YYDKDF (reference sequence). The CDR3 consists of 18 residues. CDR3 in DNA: TGTGCCACCAGCAGAGGCGGGACAGGGACCCCTATGAACACTGAAGCTTTCTTT. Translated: CATSRGGTGTPMNTEAFF.